These 7 T cell receptor beta chains were sequenced from one sample in a study of cytomegalovirus exposure and HLA in healthy donors. 60 Vbeta and 13 Jbeta primers were used in PCR. Method: immunoSEQ multiplex PCR; TCRdb's copy keeps in-frame clones and lacks some. The sample includes roughly 130,000 clones, less than 85% of them seen just once. Sequencing was performed on PBMCs. These receptors came from a man aged 35 to 55 in good health and CMV-seronegative.

The gene calls are TRBV7-9 and TRBJ1-5, with 7 positions matching TRBD1. The CDR3 sequence is 13 residues long. CDR1 SEHNR and CDR2 FQNEAQ come from the germline V gene (reference sequence). The V segment lost 3 bases and the J segment 9 bases; nucleotides outside the gene matches: 5. The CDR3 is CASSLEDRTPQHF. For the CDR3, the DNA is TGTGCCAGCAGCTTGGAGGACAGGACGCCCCAGCATTTT.

The V gene is TRBV6-1, the J gene TRBJ1-2, with D possibly being TRBD1 (5 bases). The CDR3 spans 15 residues. Germline V gene data show CDR1 as MNHNS and CDR2 as SASEGT. V was pared by 2 bases and J by 2 bases, with 12 bases between. CDR3 DNA: TGTGCCAGCAGTGAATTGGGGACTCTGAACTATGGCTACACCTTC. As protein: CASSELGTLNYGYTF.

Notes on this clone: The sample contains more than one DNA sequence encoding this CDR3. V usage is TRBV11-2 and J usage is TRBJ2-7; possible D gene TRBD1, 6 bases. CDR1 is SGHAT and CDR2 is FQNNGV in the germline V gene. The V gene lost 2 bases and the J gene lost 4 bases, with 6 bases spanning the gap. The CDR3 consists of 12 residues. This chain's CDR3 is CASSLQGYEQYF. The CDR3 nucleotides are TGTGCCAGCAGCTTACAGGGGTACGAGCAGTACTTC.

The V and J genes are TRBV13 and TRBJ2-7, with TRBD2 as a possible D gene (5 bases). Germline V gene lookup returns CDR1 PRHDT and CDR2 FYEKMQ (reference sequence). This CDR3 has 17 amino acids. V was clipped by 5 bases and J by 2 bases, with 22 bases between them. The CDR3 sequence is CASSHQTGPRGTYEQYF. In DNA form, the CDR3 reads TGTGCCAGCAGCCACCAAACCGGACCCCGAGGGACCTACGAGCAGTACTTC.

V gene TRBV2 combines with J gene TRBJ1-1; D might be TRBD1 (5 bases). Deletions cut 5 bases from V and 3 bases from J, with 10 bases between. The germline CDR1 and CDR2 sequences are SNHLY and FYNNEI. This CDR3 has 13 amino acids. CDR3 in amino acids: CASSPRVDTEAFF. CDR3 sequence (DNA): TGTGCCAGCAGTCCCAGGGTGGACACTGAAGCTTTCTTT.

The chain uses TRBV14 and TRBJ2-1; TRBD2 aligns across 10 bases. The CDR3 length is 14 residues. Germline V gene lookup returns CDR1 SGHDN and CDR2 FVKESK. The V and J ends lost 6 bases and 8 bases, in that order; junction bases with no gene match: 7. As DNA, the CDR3 is TGTGCCAGCAGGCAAACAGCGGGGGGGCATGAGCAGTTCTTC. Translated: CASRQTAGGHEQFF.

CDR3 coding DNA: TGTGCCACCAGCAGAGATCAGGGGTGGTTGGAGACCCAGTACTTC. As protein: CATSRDQGWLETQYF. V is TRBV15 and J is TRBJ2-5, with D perhaps matching TRBD1 (6 bases). V was cut by 0 bases and J by 5 bases, with 13 bases left in between. The CDR3 runs 15 residues. Germline CDR1 and CDR2: LNHNV and YYDKDF (reference sequence).